These T cell receptor beta chains were read from a single sample in a study of blood T cell repertoires in COVID-19. Some clones are missing from TCRdb's copy, which holds only in-frame ones; the method was immunoSEQ multiplex PCR. Of about 190,000 clones in the sample, around nine tenths were seen once. Sequences were obtained from peripheral blood. These receptor sequences come from a woman aged 70-85 years with COVID-19, enrolled during active disease. CDR3s include the opening cysteine and the closing phenylalanine or tryptophan. Fields, in order: J gene, V gene, clone size, D gene, CDR3 protein, CDR3 DNA. A D gene is named only where the DNA matches it firmly. Clone size is shown for a subset of rows, as once, few, many or a class of expanded clone.

J: TRBJ2-1; V: TRBV3-1/TRBV3-2; size: -; D: TRBD2; CDR3: CASSQVAGVDNEQFF; DNA: TGTGCCAGCAGCCAAGTCGCGGGAGTAGATAATGAGCAGTTCTTC
J: TRBJ2-7; V: TRBV29-1; size: -; D: -; CDR3: CSVVGGYEQYF; DNA: TGCAGCGTTGTGGGGGGATACGAGCAGTACTTC
J: TRBJ2-7; V: TRBV6-4; size: -; D: -; CDR3: CASSDESGRQGEQYF; DNA: TGTGCCAGCAGTGACGAAAGCGGGAGACAGGGCGAGCAGTACTTC
J: TRBJ2-3; V: TRBV4-2; size: -; D: TRBD2; CDR3: CASSLLAGGGEDTQYF; DNA: TGTGCCAGCAGCCTTTTAGCGGGAGGTGGTGAGGATACGCAGTATTTT
J: TRBJ1-5; V: TRBV4-1; size: -; D: -; CDR3: CASSQEGREWGGQPQHF; DNA: TGCGCCAGCAGCCAAGAGGGGCGTGAGTGGGGTGGTCAGCCCCAGCATTTT
J: TRBJ2-5; V: TRBV6-6; size: -; D: TRBD2; CDR3: CASSSGGRGGETQYF; DNA: TGTGCCAGCAGTTCGGGCGGGAGGGGAGGAGAGACCCAGTACTTC
J: TRBJ1-1; V: TRBV2; size: -; D: -; CDR3: CASSYDTPEGEAFF; DNA: TGTGCCAGCAGTTACGACACCCCTGAGGGTGAAGCTTTCTTT
J: TRBJ2-4; V: TRBV11-3; size: -; D: TRBD2; CDR3: CASSEREGRNIQYF; DNA: TGTGCCAGCAGCGAGCGGGAGGGTCGGAACATTCAGTACTTC
J: TRBJ2-2; V: TRBV11-1; size: -; D: -; CDR3: CASSFFSGRGSGELFF; DNA: TGTGCCAGCAGCTTTTTCAGTGGAAGGGGGTCCGGGGAGCTGTTTTTT
J: TRBJ1-1; V: TRBV3-1/TRBV3-2; size: -; D: TRBD1; CDR3: CASNRGNTEAFF; DNA: TGTGCCAGCAACAGGGGAAACACTGAAGCTTTCTTT
J: TRBJ1-2; V: TRBV7-9; size: once; D: -; CDR3: CASSSPLREISYGYTF; DNA: TGTGCCAGCAGCTCCCCCTTGAGAGAGATCTCATATGGCTACACCTTC
J: TRBJ2-1; V: TRBV27; size: -; D: TRBD2; CDR3: CASSNLAGAYNEQFF; DNA: TGTGCCAGCAGTAATCTAGCGGGAGCGTACAATGAGCAGTTCTTC
J: TRBJ2-1; V: TRBV4-3; size: -; D: TRBD2; CDR3: CASSQPTSGTYNEQFF; DNA: TGCGCCAGCAGCCAGCCGACTAGCGGGACCTACAATGAGCAGTTCTTC
J: TRBJ2-7; V: TRBV3-1/TRBV3-2; size: once; D: TRBD2; CDR3: CASSLTSAEQYF; DNA: TGTGCCAGCAGCCTGACTAGCGCCGAGCAGTACTTC
J: TRBJ2-1; V: TRBV12-5; size: -; D: TRBD1; CDR3: CASGSRWDRNHNEQFF; DNA: TGTGCTAGTGGTTCCCGGTGGGACAGGAACCACAATGAGCAGTTCTTC
J: TRBJ1-3; V: TRBV30; size: -; D: -; CDR3: CAWSPGPGNTIYF; DNA: TGTGCCTGGAGTCCAGGGCCTGGAAACACCATATATTTT
J: TRBJ1-1; V: TRBV24-1; size: few; D: -; CDR3: CATSDPSPPDRQKMNTEAFF; DNA: TGTGCCACCAGTGACCCGTCGCCGCCCGACAGACAGAAAATGAACACTGAAGCTTTCTTT
J: TRBJ1-5; V: TRBV28; size: -; D: -; CDR3: CASSFPRQFNQPQHF; DNA: TGTGCCAGCAGTTTCCCCCGACAGTTCAATCAGCCCCAGCATTTT
J: TRBJ2-1; V: TRBV3-1/TRBV3-2; size: -; D: TRBD2; CDR3: CASSHSSGRDSYNEQFF; DNA: TGTGCCAGCAGCCACTCTAGCGGGAGGGACTCCTACAATGAGCAGTTCTTC
J: TRBJ2-5; V: TRBV18; size: -; D: -; CDR3: CASSSKRTGEVSETQYF; DNA: TGTGCCAGCTCATCAAAAAGAACAGGGGAGGTTTCGGAGACCCAGTACTTC
J: TRBJ1-6; V: TRBV11-2; size: -; D: TRBD1; CDR3: CASSLAGLLTGLRNSPLHF; DNA: TGTGCCAGCAGCTTAGCTGGATTGCTGACAGGGTTGCGGAATTCACCCCTCCACTTT
J: TRBJ1-1; V: TRBV9; size: -; D: -; CDR3: CASSDKDYTEAFF; DNA: TGTGCCAGCAGCGACAAGGACTACACTGAAGCTTTCTTT
J: TRBJ2-7; V: TRBV27; size: -; D: -; CDR3: CASRRDSSYEQYF; DNA: TGTGCCAGCAGACGGGACTCATCCTACGAGCAGTACTTC
J: TRBJ2-7; V: TRBV18; size: few; D: -; CDR3: CASSLDTYEQYF; DNA: TGTGCCAGCTCACTGGACACCTACGAGCAGTACTTC
J: TRBJ2-7; V: TRBV5-1; size: once; D: TRBD1; CDR3: CASSLGQGARYEQYF; DNA: TGCGCCAGCAGCTTGGGACAGGGGGCGCGCTACGAGCAGTACTTC
J: TRBJ2-7; V: TRBV5-8; size: -; D: -; CDR3: CASSSWQYEQYF; DNA: TGTGCCAGCAGCTCCTGGCAGTACGAGCAGTACTTC
J: TRBJ1-1; V: TRBV12-3/TRBV12-4; size: -; D: -; CDR3: CASTRGFRSEAFF; DNA: TGTGCCAGCACCCGGGGGTTTAGGTCTGAAGCTTTCTTT
J: TRBJ1-2; V: TRBV5-1; size: -; D: TRBD1; CDR3: CASSLAGTAYGYTF; DNA: TGCGCCAGCAGCTTGGCCGGGACAGCCTATGGCTACACCTTC
J: TRBJ2-4; V: TRBV19; size: few; D: TRBD2; CDR3: CASTRGSARGSNLAKNIQYF; DNA: TGTGCCAGTACCCGCGGGAGTGCTAGAGGCTCAAATCTAGCCAAAAACATTCAGTACTTC
J: TRBJ1-5; V: TRBV28; size: -; D: -; CDR3: CASSLPGAVDYQPQHF; DNA: TGTGCCAGCAGTTTACCAGGGGCTGTTGATTATCAGCCCCAGCATTTT
J: TRBJ2-3; V: TRBV5-4; size: -; D: TRBD2; CDR3: CASSRRTSGITDTQYF; DNA: TGTGCCAGCAGCCGACGGACTAGCGGGATCACAGATACGCAGTATTTT
J: TRBJ2-3; V: TRBV29-1; size: once; D: -; CDR3: CSVEMQGQTDTQYF; DNA: TGCAGCGTTGAAATGCAGGGTCAAACAGATACGCAGTATTTT
J: TRBJ2-5; V: TRBV20-1; size: once; D: -; CDR3: CSASLETQYF; DNA: TGCAGTGCTAGTCTCGAGACCCAGTACTTC
J: TRBJ1-1; V: TRBV6-5; size: -; D: TRBD1; CDR3: CASRGDRGNTEAFF; DNA: TGTGCCAGCAGGGGGGACAGGGGGAATACTGAAGCTTTCTTT
J: TRBJ2-7; V: TRBV11-3; size: -; D: TRBD2; CDR3: CASSPRLAGGFDEQYF; DNA: TGTGCCAGCAGCCCCCGACTAGCGGGAGGGTTCGACGAGCAGTACTTC
J: TRBJ1-5; V: TRBV3-1/TRBV3-2; size: -; D: TRBD1; CDR3: CASSPVGQGNQPQHF; DNA: TGTGCCAGCAGCCCCGTGGGACAGGGTAATCAGCCCCAGCATTTT
J: TRBJ2-1; V: TRBV18; size: -; D: -; CDR3: CASSPPSYPYNEQFF; DNA: TGTGCCAGCTCACCACCATCCTACCCCTACAATGAGCAGTTCTTC
J: TRBJ1-1; V: TRBV6-5; size: -; D: -; CDR3: CASSFRQSEAFF; DNA: TGTGCCAGCAGCTTTCGACAATCTGAAGCTTTCTTT
J: TRBJ2-1; V: TRBV27; size: -; D: -; CDR3: CASSFNYNEQFF; DNA: TGTGCCAGCAGTTTTAACTACAATGAGCAGTTCTTC
J: TRBJ1-2; V: TRBV30; size: once; D: TRBD1; CDR3: CAWTLQGAIDYGYTF; DNA: TGTGCCTGGACCCTACAGGGGGCGATAGACTATGGCTACACCTTC
J: TRBJ2-6; V: TRBV4-2; size: -; D: -; CDR3: CASRGPLSGANVLTF; DNA: TGTGCCAGCAGGGGGCCTCTCTCTGGGGCCAACGTCCTGACTTTC
J: TRBJ1-1; V: TRBV6-5; size: once; D: -; CDR3: CASIRGHTEAFF; DNA: TGTGCCAGCATCAGAGGTCACACTGAAGCTTTCTTT
J: TRBJ1-5; V: TRBV30; size: -; D: TRBD1; CDR3: CAWRGDRDNQPQHF; DNA: TGTGCCTGGAGGGGCGACAGGGATAATCAGCCCCAGCATTTT
J: TRBJ1-6; V: TRBV3-1/TRBV3-2; size: -; D: TRBD1; CDR3: CASSHSQTGVSSPLHF; DNA: TGTGCCAGCAGCCATTCTCAGACAGGGGTAAGTTCACCCCTCCACTTT
J: TRBJ2-7; V: TRBV10-3; size: -; D: TRBD1; CDR3: CAISDKDRGAYEQYF; DNA: TGTGCCATCAGTGATAAGGACAGGGGGGCCTACGAGCAGTACTTC
J: TRBJ1-6; V: TRBV5-8; size: -; D: TRBD1; CDR3: CASSYQPPGQHNSPLHF; DNA: TGTGCCAGCAGCTATCAACCGCCGGGACAGCATAATTCACCCCTCCACTTT
J: TRBJ2-7; V: TRBV4-1; size: -; D: -; CDR3: CASSPPGTGTYEQYF; DNA: TGCGCCAGCAGCCCCCCCGGAACGGGAACCTACGAGCAGTACTTC
J: TRBJ1-6; V: TRBV27; size: -; D: -; CDR3: CAPCGRGWDSPLHF; DNA: TGTGCCCCTTGCGGGAGAGGTTGGGATTCACCCCTCCACTTT
J: TRBJ2-2; V: TRBV5-5; size: -; D: TRBD1; CDR3: CASSLTPGQGSAGELFF; DNA: TGTGCCAGCAGCTTGACTCCGGGACAGGGGTCGGCCGGGGAGCTGTTTTTT
J: TRBJ1-4; V: TRBV18; size: -; D: TRBD1; CDR3: CASSQGADKKLFF; DNA: TGTGCCAGCTCCCAGGGGGCGGACAAAAAACTGTTTTTT
J: TRBJ2-7; V: TRBV18; size: -; D: TRBD1; CDR3: CASSPTGQLTSIYEQYF; DNA: TGTGCCAGCTCACCAACGGGACAGCTGACCTCTATCTACGAGCAGTACTTC
J: TRBJ2-2; V: TRBV19; size: -; D: -; CDR3: CASAVRLGRTGELFF; DNA: TGTGCCAGCGCCGTCAGGCTGGGGAGGACCGGGGAGCTGTTTTTT
J: TRBJ1-1; V: TRBV27; size: -; D: TRBD1; CDR3: CASSLSTGVNTEAFF; DNA: TGTGCCAGCAGTTTATCAACAGGGGTTAACACTGAAGCTTTCTTT
J: TRBJ1-5; V: TRBV21-1; size: -; D: -; CDR3: CASTPRRRTGMNQPQHF; DNA: TGTGCCAGCACCCCACGTCGAAGGACAGGGATGAATCAGCCCCAGCATTTT
J: TRBJ1-1; V: TRBV28; size: -; D: -; CDR3: CASLSSLSAFF; DNA: TGTGCCAGCCTATCCTCGTTGTCAGCTTTCTTT
J: TRBJ2-5; V: TRBV7-8; size: once; D: TRBD2; CDR3: CASSPPTSGRAKETQYF; DNA: TGTGCCAGCAGTCCACCCACTAGCGGGAGGGCCAAAGAGACCCAGTACTTC
J: TRBJ1-2; V: TRBV29-1; size: few; D: -; CDR3: CSVDSPGINYGYTF; DNA: TGCAGCGTTGACTCTCCAGGGATTAACTATGGCTACACCTTC